This entry concerns a single TCR beta chain. In the original analysis: The authors estimated nucleated cell counts from reference gene primer amplification. Using immunoSEQ multiplex PCR, the repertoire was profiled, and TCRdb retains in-frame clones only, with some absent. That table furnishes V, J and clone size, whereas the DNA furnished D and trimming. The sample lists about 210,000 clones, almost 85% occurring once. The data originate from a study of blood T cell repertoires in COVID-19. Study background: Researchers got acute and convalescent COVID-19 samples from the United States, Italy and Spain. PBMCs, B-cell-depleted T cells, or T cells provided the cDNA or gDNA that made up the material.

The source of this sequence is a woman between 45 and 65 years old with active or convalescent COVID-19. Sequenced material: peripheral blood.

CDR3 bases: TGTGCCAGCAGTGAGTCAGGGAAACAGCCCCAGCATTTT. Encoded protein: CASSESGKQPQHF. This chain uses TRBV6-1 with TRBJ1-5, with a weak D call TRBD1 (5 bases). Trimming shortened V by 3 bases and J by 7 bases, and 10 bases separated the two germline ends. The V gene's germline CDR1 is MNHNS and CDR2 SASEGT. This CDR3 has 13 residues.